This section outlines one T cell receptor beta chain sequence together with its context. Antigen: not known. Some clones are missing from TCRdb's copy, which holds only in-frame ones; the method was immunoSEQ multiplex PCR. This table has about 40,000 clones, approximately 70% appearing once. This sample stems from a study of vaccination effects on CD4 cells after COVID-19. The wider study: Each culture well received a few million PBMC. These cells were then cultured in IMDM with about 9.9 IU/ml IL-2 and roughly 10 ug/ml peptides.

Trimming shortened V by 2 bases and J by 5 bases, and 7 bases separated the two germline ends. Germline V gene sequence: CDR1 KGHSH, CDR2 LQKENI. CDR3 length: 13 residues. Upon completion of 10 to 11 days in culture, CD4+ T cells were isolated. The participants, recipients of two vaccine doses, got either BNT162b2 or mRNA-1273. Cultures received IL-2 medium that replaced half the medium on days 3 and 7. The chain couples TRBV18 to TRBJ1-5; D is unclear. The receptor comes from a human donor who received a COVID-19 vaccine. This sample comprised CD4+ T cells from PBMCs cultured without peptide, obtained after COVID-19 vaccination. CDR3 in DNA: TGTGCCAGCTCACCAGGCCGGGATCAGCCCCAGCATTTT. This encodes CASSPGRDQPQHF.